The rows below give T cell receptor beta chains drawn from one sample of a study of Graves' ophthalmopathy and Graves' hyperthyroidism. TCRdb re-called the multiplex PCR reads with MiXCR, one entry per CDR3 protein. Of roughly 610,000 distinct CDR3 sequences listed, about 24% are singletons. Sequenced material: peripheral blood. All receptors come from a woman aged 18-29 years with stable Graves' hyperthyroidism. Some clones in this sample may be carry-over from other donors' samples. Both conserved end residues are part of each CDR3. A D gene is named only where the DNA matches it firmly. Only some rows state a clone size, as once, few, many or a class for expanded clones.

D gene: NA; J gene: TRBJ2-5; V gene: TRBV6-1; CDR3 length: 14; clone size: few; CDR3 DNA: TGTGCCACCCAGGGGCCAGGGGCCGAAGAGACCCAGTACTTC; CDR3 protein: CATQGPGAEETQYF
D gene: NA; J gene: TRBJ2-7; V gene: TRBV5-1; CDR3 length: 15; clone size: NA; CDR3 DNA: TGCGCCAGCAGTCTGGGGGGGACAGTGGACTACGAGCAGTACTTC; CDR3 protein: CASSLGGTVDYEQYF
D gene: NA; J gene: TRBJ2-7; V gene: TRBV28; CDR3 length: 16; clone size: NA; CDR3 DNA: TGTGCCAGCAGTTTATCTAAGACAGTGGCCTCCTACGATCAGTACTTC; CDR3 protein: CASSLSKTVASYDQYF
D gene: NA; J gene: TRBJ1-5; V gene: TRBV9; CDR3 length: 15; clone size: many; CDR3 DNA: TGTGCCAGCAGCGTAGGTCCCGGTAGCAATCAGCCCCAGCATTTT; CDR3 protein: CASSVGPGSNQPQHF
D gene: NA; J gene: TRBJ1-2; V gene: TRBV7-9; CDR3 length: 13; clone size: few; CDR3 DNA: TGTGCCAGCGATCCTGTCGAGGTCTATGGCTACACCTTC; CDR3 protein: CASDPVEVYGYTF
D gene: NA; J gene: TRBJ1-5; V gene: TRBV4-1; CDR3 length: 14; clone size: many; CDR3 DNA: TGCGCCAGCAGCCCGGGGGTCTCGGATCAGCCCCAGCATTTT; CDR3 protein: CASSPGVSDQPQHF
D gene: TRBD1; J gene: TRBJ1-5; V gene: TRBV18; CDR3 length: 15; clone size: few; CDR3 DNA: TGTGCCAGCTCACGCGGACAGGGCCTAGATCAGCCCCAGCATTTT; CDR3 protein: CASSRGQGLDQPQHF
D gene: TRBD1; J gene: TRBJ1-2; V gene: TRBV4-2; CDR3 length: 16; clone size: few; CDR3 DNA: TGTGCCAGCAGCCAAAATGTCGCGGGACAGTGGAGGGGCTACACCTTC; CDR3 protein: CASSQNVAGQWRGYTF
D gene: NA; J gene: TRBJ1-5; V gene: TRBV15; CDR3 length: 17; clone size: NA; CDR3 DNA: TGTGCCACCAGCAGAGATTCGTACGGGCAGGGGAATCAGCCCCAGCATTTT; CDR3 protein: CATSRDSYGQGNQPQHF
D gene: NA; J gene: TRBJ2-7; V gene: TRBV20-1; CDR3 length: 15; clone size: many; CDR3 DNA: TGCAGTGCCCGGGCGTGGGCGCGGAACTCCTACGAGCAGTACTTC; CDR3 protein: CSARAWARNSYEQYF
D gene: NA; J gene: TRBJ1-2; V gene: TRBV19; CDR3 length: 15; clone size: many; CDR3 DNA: TGTGCCAGTAGTATTGTCGGGGGCTGGAACTATGGCTACACCTTC; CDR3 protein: CASSIVGGWNYGYTF
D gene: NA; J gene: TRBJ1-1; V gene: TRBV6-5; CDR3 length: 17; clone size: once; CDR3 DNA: TGTGCCAGCAGCTACTCACAAGGGACGGCTATGAACACTGAAGCTTTCTTT; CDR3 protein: CASSYSQGTAMNTEAFF
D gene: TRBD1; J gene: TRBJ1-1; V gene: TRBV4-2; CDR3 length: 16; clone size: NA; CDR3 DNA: TGTGCCAGCAGCCAAGGGGACAGGGGAATGAACACTGAAGCTTTCTTT; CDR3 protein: CASSQGDRGMNTEAFF
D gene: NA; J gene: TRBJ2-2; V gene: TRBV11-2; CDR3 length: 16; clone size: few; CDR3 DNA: TGTGCCAGCAGCACCGCCGCCGGGACCGACACCGGGGAGCTGTTTTTT; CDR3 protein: CASSTAAGTDTGELFF
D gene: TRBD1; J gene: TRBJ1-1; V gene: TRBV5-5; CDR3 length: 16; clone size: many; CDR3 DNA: TGTGCCAGCAGCTGGGGGCCGGACAGGTTGAACACTGAAGCTTTCTTT; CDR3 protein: CASSWGPDRLNTEAFF
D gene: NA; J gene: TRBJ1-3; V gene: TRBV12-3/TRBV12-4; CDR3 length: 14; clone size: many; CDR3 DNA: TGTGCCAGCAGTTTAAGGGTGATTGGAAACACCATATATTTT; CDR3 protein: CASSLRVIGNTIYF
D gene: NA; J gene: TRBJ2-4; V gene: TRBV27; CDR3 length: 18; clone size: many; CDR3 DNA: TGTGCCAGCAGTTTATCAAGTCTGGTCTGGGGCGCGAAAAACATTCAGTACTTC; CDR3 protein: CASSLSSLVWGAKNIQYF
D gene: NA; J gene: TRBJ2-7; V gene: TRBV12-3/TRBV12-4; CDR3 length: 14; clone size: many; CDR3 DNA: TGTGCCAGCAGTTTAGGGGCAGGGAACAGCGAGCAGTACTTC; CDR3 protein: CASSLGAGNSEQYF
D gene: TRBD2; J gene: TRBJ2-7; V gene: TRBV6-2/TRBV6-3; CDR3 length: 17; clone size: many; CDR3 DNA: TGTGCCAGCAGTTACTATCCACCGGGACTAGGTGCCTACGAGCAGTACTTC; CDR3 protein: CASSYYPPGLGAYEQYF
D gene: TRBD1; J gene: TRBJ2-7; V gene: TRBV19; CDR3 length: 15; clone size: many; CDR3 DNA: TGTGCCAGCAGTTGGGCCGGGACAGGCGACTACGAGCAGTACTTC; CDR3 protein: CASSWAGTGDYEQYF
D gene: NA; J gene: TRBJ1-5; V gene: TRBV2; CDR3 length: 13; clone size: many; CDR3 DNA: TGTGCCAGCAGTCGACAGTACAATCAGCCCCAGCATTTT; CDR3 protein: CASSRQYNQPQHF
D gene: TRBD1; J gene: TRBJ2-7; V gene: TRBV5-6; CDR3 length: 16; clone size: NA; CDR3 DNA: TGTGCCAGCAGCCCGACCGGGACAGACTTCTCCTACGAGCAGTACTTC; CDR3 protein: CASSPTGTDFSYEQYF
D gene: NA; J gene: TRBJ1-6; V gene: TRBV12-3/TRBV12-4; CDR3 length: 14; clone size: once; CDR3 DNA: TGTGCCAGCAGTTATACAGGGCGGAATTCACCCCTCCACTTT; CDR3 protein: CASSYTGRNSPLHF
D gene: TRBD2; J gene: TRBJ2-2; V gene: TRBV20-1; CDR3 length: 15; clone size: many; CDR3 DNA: TGCAGTGCTAGAGCTGTGGGGGGAGGGACCGGGGAGCTGTTTTTT; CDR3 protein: CSARAVGGGTGELFF
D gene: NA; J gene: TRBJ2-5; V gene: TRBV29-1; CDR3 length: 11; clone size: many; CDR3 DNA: TGCAGCGTTGAGACAGAAGAGACCCAGTACTTC; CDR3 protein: CSVETEETQYF